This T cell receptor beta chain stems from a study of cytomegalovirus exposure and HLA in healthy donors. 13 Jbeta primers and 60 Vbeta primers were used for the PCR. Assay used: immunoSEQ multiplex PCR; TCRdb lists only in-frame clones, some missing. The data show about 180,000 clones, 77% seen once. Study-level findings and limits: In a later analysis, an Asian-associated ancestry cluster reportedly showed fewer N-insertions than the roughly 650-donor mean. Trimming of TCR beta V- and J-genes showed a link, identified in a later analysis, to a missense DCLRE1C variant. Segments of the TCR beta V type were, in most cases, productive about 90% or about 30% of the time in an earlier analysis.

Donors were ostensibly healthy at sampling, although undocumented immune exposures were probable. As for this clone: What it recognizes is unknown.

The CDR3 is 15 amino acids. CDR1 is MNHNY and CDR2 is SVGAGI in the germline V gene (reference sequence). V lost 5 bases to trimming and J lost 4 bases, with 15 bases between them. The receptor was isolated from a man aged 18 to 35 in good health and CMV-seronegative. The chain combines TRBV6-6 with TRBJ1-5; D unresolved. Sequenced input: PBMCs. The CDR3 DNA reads TGTGCCAGCAGTAGTGACGGGAAGGAAAATCAGCCCCAGCATTTT. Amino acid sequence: CASSSDGKENQPQHF.